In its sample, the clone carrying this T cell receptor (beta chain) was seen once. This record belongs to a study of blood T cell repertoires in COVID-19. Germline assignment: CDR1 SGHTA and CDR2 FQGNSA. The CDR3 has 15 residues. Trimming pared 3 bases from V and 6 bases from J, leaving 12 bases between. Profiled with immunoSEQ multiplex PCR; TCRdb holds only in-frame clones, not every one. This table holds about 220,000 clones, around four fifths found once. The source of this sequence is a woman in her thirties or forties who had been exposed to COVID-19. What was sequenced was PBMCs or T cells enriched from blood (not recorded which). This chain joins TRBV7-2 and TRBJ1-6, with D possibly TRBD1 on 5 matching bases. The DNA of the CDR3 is TGTGCCAGCAGCTTTATCGGGGGTGCTAATTCACCCCTCCACTTT. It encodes CASSFIGGANSPLHF.